Shown below are 11 T cell receptor beta chains from a single sample sequenced in a study of blood T cell repertoires in COVID-19. The table came from immunoSEQ multiplex PCR; TCRdb's copy has only in-frame clones and leaves some out. The sample yields under 100,000 clones, about nine tenths seen once. Sequenced input: peripheral blood. The source of these receptors is a man aged 50 to 60 with acute or convalescent COVID-19.

The rearrangement joins TRBV5-1 to TRBJ1-2; D is perhaps TRBD1 (5 bases). Trimming left V 4 bases short and J 10 bases short, with 20 bases between. Germline assignment: CDR1 SGHRS and CDR2 YFSETQ. The CDR3 has 14 amino acids. CDR3: CASSVQGPGASYTF. The CDR3 DNA reads TGCGCCAGCAGCGTCCAGGGTCCTGGGGCGTCCTACACCTTC.

The V and J genes are TRBV7-8 and TRBJ2-1, with 9 bases lining up with TRBD1. CDR1 is SGHVS and CDR2 is FQNEAQ in the germline V gene. The CDR3 consists of 15 residues. The trim removed 4 bases at V and 7 bases at J, leaving 8 bases unmatched. The CDR3 loop is CASSWTGQGGNEQFF. The CDR3 DNA is TGTGCCAGCAGCTGGACGGGACAGGGAGGGAATGAGCAGTTCTTC.

The chain is built from TRBV27 and TRBJ2-7, with 9 nucleotides matching TRBD2. The CDR3 has 17 amino acids. Unmatched junction bases numbered 14, after V lost 2 bases and J lost 6 bases. Per germline, CDR1 MNHEY and CDR2 SMNVEV (reference sequence). The DNA for the CDR3 is TGTGCCAGCAGTTTACGGGCATTAGCGGGAGTGTCGGGCGAGCAGTACTTC. Translating gives CASSLRALAGVSGEQYF.

This sequence joins TRBV19 and TRBJ2-1; 7 bases fit TRBD2. The length of the CDR3 is 14 residues. The ends lost 7 bases at V and 6 bases at J; junction bases unmatched: 9. CDR1 and CDR2 from the germline V gene are LNHDA and SQIVND (reference sequence). CDR3 protein: CASKVKAGPNEQFF. DNA of the CDR3: TGTGCCAGTAAAGTGAAAGCGGGGCCCAATGAGCAGTTCTTC.

The CDR3 DNA is TGTGCCTGGACGATCCGGGGAGGTCTTTACAATGAGCAGTTCTTC. The encoded protein is CAWTIRGGLYNEQFF. V is TRBV30 and J is TRBJ2-1, with D possibly matching TRBD2 (6 bases). CDR1 is GTSNPN, CDR2 SVGIG, per germline (reference sequence). V lost 4 bases and J 4 bases, leaving 17 bases between the germline ends. This CDR3 spans 15 amino acids.

The rearrangement uses TRBV7-8 and TRBJ1-6; possible D gene TRBD1, 5 bases. The V and J ends lost 6 bases and 6 bases respectively, with 15 bases between them. CDR1 is SGHVS, CDR2 FQNEAQ, per germline. This CDR3 region has 15 residues. The CDR3 DNA reads as TGTGCCAGCAGATTGGAGGGGCCGGGTAATTCACCCCTCCACTTT. Translated, it gives CASRLEGPGNSPLHF.

J is TRBJ1-2 and V is TRBV19; D is ambiguous. Germline values: CDR1 LNHDA, CDR2 SQIVND (reference sequence). Trimming cost V 1 base and J 8 bases, with 14 bases left between them. The CDR3 spans 14 residues. This CDR3 is CASSIGPPADGYTF. The DNA of the CDR3 is TGTGCCAGTAGTATAGGCCCCCCAGCGGACGGCTACACCTTC. Full variable domain (rest looked up from reference TRBV19 and TRBJ1-2): DGGITQSPKYLFRKEGQNVTLSCEQNLNHDAMYWYRQDPGQGLRLIYYSQIVNDFQKGDIAEGYSVSREKKESFPLTVTSAQKNPTAFYLCASSIGPPADGYTFGSGTRLTVV.

The CDR3 region is CASSRVLETQYF. CDR3 sequence (DNA): TGTGCCAGCAGCAGGGTGCTGGAGACCCAGTACTTC. The chain has TRBV12-3 or TRBV12-4 and TRBJ2-5; maybe TRBD1 (5 bases). This CDR3 is built from 12 residues. Deletions cut 6 bases from V and 5 bases from J, with 10 bases between.

The genes are TRBV5-8 and TRBJ1-5; a weak D match, TRBD1 (6 bases). Germline CDR1 SGHTS, CDR2 YDEGEE. The CDR3 is 17 residues long. Trimming took 5 bases from V and 1 from J, leaving 19 bases between them. The CDR3 region is CASRAEQGRRSNQPQHF. The CDR3 coding sequence is TGTGCCAGCAGGGCCGAGCAGGGGAGACGGAGCAATCAGCCCCAGCATTTT. Supplemented by reference TRBV5-8 and TRBJ1-5, the full variable domain reads EAGVTQSPTHLIKTRGQQATLRCSPISGHTSVYWYQQALGLGLQFLLWYDEGEERNRGNFPPRFSGRQFPNYSSELNVNALELEDSALYLCASRAEQGRRSNQPQHFGDGTRLSIL.

V usage is TRBV24-1 and J usage is TRBJ2-1, with TRBD2 matching over 10 bases. CDR1 is KGHDR, CDR2 SFDVKD, per germline. This CDR3 spans 17 amino acids. V trimming: 5 bases; J trimming: 2 bases; junction bases outside the gene matches: 8. CDR3 region: CATSVSGRAKAYNEQFF. In nucleotides, the CDR3 is TGTGCCACCAGTGTGAGCGGGAGGGCCAAGGCCTACAATGAGCAGTTCTTC.

V and J are TRBV9 and TRBJ2-5, with 8 bases aligning to TRBD2. CDR3 length: 19 residues. J gave up 0 bases and V 0 bases, and 13 bases lay outside the gene matches. Germline V gives CDR1 SGDLS, CDR2 YYNGEE. The CDR3 sequence is CASSVGFGLAGLHQETQYF. CDR3 nucleotide sequence: TGTGCCAGCAGCGTAGGGTTCGGGCTAGCGGGTTTACACCAAGAGACCCAGTACTTC.